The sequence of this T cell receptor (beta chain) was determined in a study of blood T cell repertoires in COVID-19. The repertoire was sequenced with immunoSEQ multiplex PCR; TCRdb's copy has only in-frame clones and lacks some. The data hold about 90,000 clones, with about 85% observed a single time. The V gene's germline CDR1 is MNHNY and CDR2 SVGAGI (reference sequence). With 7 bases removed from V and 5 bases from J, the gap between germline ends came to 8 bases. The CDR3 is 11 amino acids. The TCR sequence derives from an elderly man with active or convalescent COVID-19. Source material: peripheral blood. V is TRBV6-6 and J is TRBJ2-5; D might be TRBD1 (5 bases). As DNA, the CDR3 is TGTGCCAGCACAGGGTGGGAGACCCAGTACTTC. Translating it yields CASTGWETQYF.